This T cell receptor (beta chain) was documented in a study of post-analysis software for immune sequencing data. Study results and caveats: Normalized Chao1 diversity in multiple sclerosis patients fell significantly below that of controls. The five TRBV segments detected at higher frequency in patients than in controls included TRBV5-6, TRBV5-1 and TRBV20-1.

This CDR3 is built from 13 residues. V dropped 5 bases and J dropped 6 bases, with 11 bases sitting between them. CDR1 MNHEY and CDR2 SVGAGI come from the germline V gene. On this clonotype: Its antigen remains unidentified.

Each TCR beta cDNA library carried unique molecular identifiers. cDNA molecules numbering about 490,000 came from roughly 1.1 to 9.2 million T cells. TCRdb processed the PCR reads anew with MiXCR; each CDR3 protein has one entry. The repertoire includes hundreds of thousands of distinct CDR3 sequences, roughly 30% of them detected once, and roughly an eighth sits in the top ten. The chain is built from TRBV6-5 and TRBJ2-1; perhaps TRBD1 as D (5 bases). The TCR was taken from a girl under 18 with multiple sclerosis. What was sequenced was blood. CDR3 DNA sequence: TGTGCCAGCAGTCCCCTCCAGGGCAATGAGCAGTTCTTC. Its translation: CASSPLQGNEQFF.